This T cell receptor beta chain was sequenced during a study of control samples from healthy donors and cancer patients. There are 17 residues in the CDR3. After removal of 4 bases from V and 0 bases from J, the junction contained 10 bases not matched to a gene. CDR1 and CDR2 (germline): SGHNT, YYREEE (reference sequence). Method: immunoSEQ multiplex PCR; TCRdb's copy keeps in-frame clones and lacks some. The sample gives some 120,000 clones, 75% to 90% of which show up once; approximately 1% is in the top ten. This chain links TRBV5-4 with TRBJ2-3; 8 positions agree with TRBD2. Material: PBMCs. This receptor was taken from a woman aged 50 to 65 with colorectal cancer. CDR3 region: CASSRRRGAPSTDTQYF. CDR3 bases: TGTGCCAGCAGCCGACGGCGGGGGGCCCCTAGCACAGATACGCAGTATTTT.